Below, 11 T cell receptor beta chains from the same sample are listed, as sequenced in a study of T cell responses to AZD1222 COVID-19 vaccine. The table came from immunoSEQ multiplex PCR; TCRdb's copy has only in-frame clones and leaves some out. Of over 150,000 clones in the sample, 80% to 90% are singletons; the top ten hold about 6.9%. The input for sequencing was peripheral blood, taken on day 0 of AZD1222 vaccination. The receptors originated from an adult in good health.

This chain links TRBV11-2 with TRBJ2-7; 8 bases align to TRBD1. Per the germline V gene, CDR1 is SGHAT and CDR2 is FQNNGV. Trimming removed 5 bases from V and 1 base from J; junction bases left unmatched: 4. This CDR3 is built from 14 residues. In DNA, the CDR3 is TGTGCCAGCAGCCTCCGACAGGGGTCCTACGAGCAGTACGTC. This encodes CASSLRQGSYEQYV.

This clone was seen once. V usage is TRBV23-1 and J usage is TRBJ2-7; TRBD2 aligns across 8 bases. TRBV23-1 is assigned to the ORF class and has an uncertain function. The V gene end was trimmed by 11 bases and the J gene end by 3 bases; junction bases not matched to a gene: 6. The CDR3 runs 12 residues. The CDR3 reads CADWTSNYEQYF. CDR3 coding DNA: TGCGCCGATTGGACTAGCAACTACGAGCAGTACTTC.

Written as DNA, the CDR3 is TGTGCCAGCAGCTTAGGGACGGACGGTTATCTCTACGAGCAGTACTTC. Its protein product is CASSLGTDGYLYEQYF. This rearrangement joins TRBV7-6 to TRBJ2-7; D ambiguous. Germline assignment: CDR1 SGHVS and CDR2 FNYEAQ. The CDR3 covers 16 residues. Trimming cost V 1 base and J 3 bases, with 16 bases left between them. The variable domain in full, completed from reference TRBV7-6 and TRBJ2-7, reads GAGVSQSPRYKVTKRGQDVALRCDPISGHVSLYWYRQALGQGPEFLTYFNYEAQQDKSGLPNDRFSAERPEGSISTLTIQRTEQRDSAMYRCASSLGTDGYLYEQYFGPGTRLTVT.

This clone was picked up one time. DNA for the CDR3: TGTGCCAGCAGTGAAGACCCCGTAGGTGAGGGGATCTACGAGCAGTACGTC. Residues: CASSEDPVGEGIYEQYV. V and J are TRBV6-1 and TRBJ2-7; either TRBD1 or TRBD2 may fit D (5 bases each). V was cut by 1 base and J by 3 bases, with 19 bases left in between. CDR1 is MNHNS, CDR2 SASEGT, per germline. The CDR3 has 17 residues.

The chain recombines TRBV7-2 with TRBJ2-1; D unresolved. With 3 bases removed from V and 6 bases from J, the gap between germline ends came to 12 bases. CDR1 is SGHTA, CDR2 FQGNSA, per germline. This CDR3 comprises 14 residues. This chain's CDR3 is CASSLAHSTNEQFF. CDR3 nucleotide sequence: TGTGCCAGCAGCTTGGCGCACAGCACCAATGAGCAGTTCTTC. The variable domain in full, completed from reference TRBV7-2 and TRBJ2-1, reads GAGVSQSPSNKVTEKGKDVELRCDPISGHTALYWYRQSLGQGLEFLIYFQGNSAPDKSGLPSDRFSAERTGGSVSTLTIQRTQQEDSAVYLCASSLAHSTNEQFFGPGTRLTVL.

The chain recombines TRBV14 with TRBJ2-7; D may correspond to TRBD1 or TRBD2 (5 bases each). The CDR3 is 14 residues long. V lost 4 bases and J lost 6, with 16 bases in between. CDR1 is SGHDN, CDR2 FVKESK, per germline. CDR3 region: CASSPLGPAGEQYF. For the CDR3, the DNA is TGTGCCAGCAGCCCACTGGGACCGGCGGGCGAGCAGTACTTC.

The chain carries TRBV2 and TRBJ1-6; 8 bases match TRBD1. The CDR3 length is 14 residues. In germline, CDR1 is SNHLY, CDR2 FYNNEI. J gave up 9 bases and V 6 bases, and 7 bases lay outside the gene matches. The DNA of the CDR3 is TGTGCCAGCAGCGCGGCAGGGGGCTCTTCACCCCTCCACTTT. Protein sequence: CASSAAGGSSPLHF.

In DNA, the CDR3 is TGTGCCAGCAGCTTAGGGATGGGGATCTCTGGAAACACCATATATTTT. Its protein product is CASSLGMGISGNTIYF. The chain joins TRBV7-9 to TRBJ1-3, with unresolved D. Trimming took off 1 base at V and 0 bases at J, with 10 bases between the two ends. Germline loops: CDR1 SEHNR, CDR2 FQNEAQ (reference sequence). This CDR3 is 16 amino acids long. The whole variable domain, filled in from reference TRBV7-9 and TRBJ1-3, reads DTGVSQNPRHKITKRGQNVTFRCDPISEHNRLYWYRQTLGQGPEFLTYFQNEAQLEKSRLLSDRFSAERPKGSFSTLEIQRTEQGDSAMYLCASSLGMGISGNTIYFGEGSWLTVV.

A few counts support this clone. The CDR3 sequence: CASRLRDRERYGYTF. The CDR3 DNA reads as TGTGCCAGCAGACTCCGGGACAGGGAAAGGTATGGCTACACCTTC. This sequence joins TRBV21-1 and TRBJ1-2; the table's D call, TRBD1, was not checked against the DNA. TRBV21-1 is listed as a pseudogene. The CDR3 totals 15 residues.

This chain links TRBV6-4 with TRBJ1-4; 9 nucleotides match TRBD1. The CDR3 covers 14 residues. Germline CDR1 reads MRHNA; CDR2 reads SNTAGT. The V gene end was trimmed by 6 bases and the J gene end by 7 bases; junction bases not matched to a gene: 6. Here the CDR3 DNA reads TGTGCCAGCAGCCCGGGACAGGGCGGTGAAAAACTGTTTTTT. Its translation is CASSPGQGGEKLFF.

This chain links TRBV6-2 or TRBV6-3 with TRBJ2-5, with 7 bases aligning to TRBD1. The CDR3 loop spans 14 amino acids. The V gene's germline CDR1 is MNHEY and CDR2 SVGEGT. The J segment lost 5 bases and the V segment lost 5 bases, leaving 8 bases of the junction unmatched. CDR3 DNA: TGTGCCAGCAGTCGACAGGGCAGTATGGAGACCCAGTACTTC. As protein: CASSRQGSMETQYF.